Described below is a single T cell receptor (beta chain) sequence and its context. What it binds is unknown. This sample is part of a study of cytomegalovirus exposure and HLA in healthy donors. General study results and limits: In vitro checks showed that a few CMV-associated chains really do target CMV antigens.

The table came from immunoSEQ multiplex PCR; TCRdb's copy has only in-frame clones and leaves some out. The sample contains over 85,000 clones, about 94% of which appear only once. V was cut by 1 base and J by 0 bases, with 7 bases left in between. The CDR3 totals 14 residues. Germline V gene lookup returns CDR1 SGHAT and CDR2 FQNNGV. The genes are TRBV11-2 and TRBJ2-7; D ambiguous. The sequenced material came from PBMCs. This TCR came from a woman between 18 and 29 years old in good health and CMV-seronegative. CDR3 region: CASSLATSSYEQYF. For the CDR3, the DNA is TGTGCCAGCAGCTTAGCGACAAGCTCCTACGAGCAGTACTTC.